This T cell receptor beta chain came from a study of multiple sclerosis patients with progressive multifocal leukoencephalopathy. Clones were sequenced by immunoSEQ multiplex PCR, and TCRdb holds only the in-frame ones, with some missing. The sample shows around 28,000 clones, roughly 91% of them seen only once. Overall study findings and caveats: PML-onset expanded TRB clones were detectable before and during natalizumab therapy.

Noted time point: before natalizumab initiation. V gave up 4 bases and J gave up 0 bases, with 13 bases separating them. CDR3 length: 16 residues. Germline V gene lookup returns CDR1 SGDLS and CDR2 YYNGEE. For this clone: Its specificity is unknown.

The chain is built from TRBV9 and TRBJ1-4; D unresolved. This TCR was sampled from a human donor with multiple sclerosis. Sequencing was carried out using PBMCs. The CDR3 bases are TGTGCCAGCAGCCCCCTCCGGGGTGCAACTAATGAAAAACTGTTTTTT. It codes for CASSPLRGATNEKLFF.